This TCR beta chain was documented in a study of CD8+CD57+ T cells in acquired aplastic anemia. In the study overall: The average for DNA from sorted CD4+ and CD8+ cells was 3.2 ug. The study's findings and limits: It was found that more than 25 CD8+ CDR3 sequences were shared between patients and controls. CD8+ Simpson's diversity in patients was not significantly different from that in controls.

The CDR3 is made up of 13 amino acids. Germline V CDR1 and CDR2: SGHAT, FQDESV (reference sequence). Trimming pared 5 bases from V and 5 bases from J, leaving 10 bases between. Sequenced patients had shown CD8+CD57+ cell expansion by flow cytometry. The TCR beta profiling, which covered VDJ combination and CDR3 sequence, was carried out using genomic DNA as the template. Via MiXCR, TCRdb re-called the reads, giving one row per CDR3 protein. The sample records some 200,000 distinct CDR3 sequences, more than 45% being singletons. On this clonotype itself: The target antigen is unknown.

The TCR was taken from a human donor with aplastic anemia. The sequencing input was sorted CD4+, CD8+, or CD8+CD57+ T cells (not recorded which) from PBMCs. The gene calls are TRBV11-1 and TRBJ1-3; tentatively, D is TRBD1 (5 bases). For the CDR3, the DNA is TGTGCCAGCAGCAAGGGACTGCGAAACACCATATATTTT. Translated, it gives CASSKGLRNTIYF.